The present entry profiles one T cell receptor (beta chain) with its context. TCRdb re-called the 5' RACE reads through MiXCR, storing one row per CDR3 protein. The sample includes about 74,000 distinct CDR3 sequences, 7.1% of them seen just once. The sample originates from a study of T cells after yellow fever vaccination. The clonotype originates from a young man who received the YFV17D yellow fever vaccine. Sequenced here: CD8+ T cells sorted from PBMCs, sampled less than 6 days after the first yellow fever vaccination.

The CDR3 nucleotides read TGTGCCAGCAGTCGGACTAGACTAAGCACAGATACGCAGTATTTT. Amino acids: CASSRTRLSTDTQYF. This chain connects TRBV28 to TRBJ2-3, with 7 bases identical to TRBD2. The CDR3 runs 15 residues. Germline CDR1 reads MDHEN; CDR2 reads SYDVKM. V trimming: 5 bases; J trimming: 0 bases; junction bases outside the gene matches: 5.